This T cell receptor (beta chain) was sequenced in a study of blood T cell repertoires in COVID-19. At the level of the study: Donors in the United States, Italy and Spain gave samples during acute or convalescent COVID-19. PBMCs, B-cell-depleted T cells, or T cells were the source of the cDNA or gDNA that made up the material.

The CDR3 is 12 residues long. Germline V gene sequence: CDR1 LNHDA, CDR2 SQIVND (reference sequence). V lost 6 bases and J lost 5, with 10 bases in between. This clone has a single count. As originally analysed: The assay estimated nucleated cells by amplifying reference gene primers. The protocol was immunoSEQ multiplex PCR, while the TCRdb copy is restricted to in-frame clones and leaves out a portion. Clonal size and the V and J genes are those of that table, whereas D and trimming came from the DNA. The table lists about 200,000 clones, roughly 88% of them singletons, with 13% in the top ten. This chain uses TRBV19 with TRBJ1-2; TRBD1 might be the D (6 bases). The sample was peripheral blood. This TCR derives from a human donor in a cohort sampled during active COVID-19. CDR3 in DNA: TGTGCCAGTAGCCGCACAGGGTATGGCTACACCTTC. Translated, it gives CASSRTGYGYTF.